This TCR beta chain was profiled in a study of tumor-infiltrating lymphocytes in glioblastoma multiforme. The CDR3 has 16 amino acids. Trimming removed 0 bases at V and 3 bases at J, with 11 bases between. Looked up from germline, CDR1 is SGHAT and CDR2 is FQNNGV. Three nested ARM-PCR rounds with V-beta and C-beta primers built TCRB libraries. MiXCR, applied by TCRdb to the multiplex PCR reads, yields one record per CDR3 protein. The repertoire holds 15,000 to 25,000 distinct CDR3 sequences, with about 70% as singletons. Material for sequencing was peripheral blood. The receptor's source is a male donor with glioblastoma. V gene TRBV11-2 combines with J gene TRBJ2-2, with D unclear. In nucleotides, the CDR3 is TGTGCCAGCAGCTTAGATCCTGGAATATACACCGGGGAGCTGTTTTTT. It specifies CASSLDPGIYTGELFF.